The 5 T cell receptor beta chains below all came from one sample that was sequenced in a study of T cell repertoires in cytomegalovirus infection. These receptors are not linked to any known antigen. TCRdb re-analysed the reads in MiXCR, keeping a single row per CDR3 protein. The top ten clones hold around two fifths of a sample with roughly 110,000 distinct CDR3 sequences, roughly 31% of them seen once. The specimen was CD8+ T cells from cultured PBMCs, collected from culture after CMV antigen stimulation. Receptors were obtained from a human donor in good health (CMV status not recorded). Some clones in this sample may be carry-over from other donors' samples.

CDR3 sequence (DNA): TGTGCCAGCAGCCCAGCCAGCGACGTGGGACGGCATAATGAAAAACTGTTTTTT. Translated: CASSPASDVGRHNEKLFF. The V and J genes are TRBV7-9 and TRBJ1-4; D is possibly TRBD1 (5 bases). Germline V lookup: CDR1 SEHNR, CDR2 FQNEAQ (reference sequence). This CDR3 is built from 18 residues. Trimming shortened V by 5 bases and J by 4 bases, and 23 bases separated the two germline ends.

The chain combines TRBV7-8 with TRBJ1-5; TRBD1 matches at 9 bases. Germline V gene lookup returns CDR1 SGHVS and CDR2 FQNEAQ. Unmatched junction bases numbered 2, after V lost 7 bases and J lost 4 bases. This CDR3 contains 13 residues. CDR3 bases: TGTGCCAGCAACGACAGGGGGAATCAGCCCCAGCATTTT. Translated, it gives CASNDRGNQPQHF.

V gene TRBV5-1 combines with J gene TRBJ2-3; D is possibly TRBD2 (6 bases). V was cut by 2 bases and J by 6 bases, with 13 bases left in between. The germline CDR1 and CDR2 sequences are SGHRS and YFSETQ. The CDR3 sequence is 14 residues long. CDR3 sequence (DNA): TGCGCCAGCAGCTTTTCGGGAGCCCGGGATACGCAGTATTTT. It encodes CASSFSGARDTQYF.

The chain combines TRBV12-5 with TRBJ2-3, with no clear D. The CDR3 contains 12 residues. Germline V gives CDR1 LGHNT, CDR2 FRNRAP. The germline V and J ends were trimmed by 2 bases and 6 bases, with 6 bases remaining between them. DNA for the CDR3: TGTGCTAGTGGTTTGTCCTTGGATACGCAGTATTTT. It encodes CASGLSLDTQYF.

This clonotype was seen many times. This sequence joins TRBV7-8 and TRBJ2-1, with 8 bases aligning to TRBD1. The CDR3 totals 17 residues. The V gene end was trimmed by 3 bases and the J gene end by 0 bases; junction bases not matched to a gene: 7. Germline values: CDR1 SGHVS, CDR2 FQNEAQ. DNA of the CDR3: TGTGCCAGCAGCTTGGACAGGGTCTCAAGCTCCTACAATGAGCAGTTCTTC. Protein: CASSLDRVSSSYNEQFF.